This entry describes one T cell receptor beta chain. As yet, its antigen is unknown. The PCR was carried out with 60 Vbeta primers and 13 Jbeta primers. How the authors handled the data: The authors later counted 65 million to 80 million unique TCR beta chains, roughly 10 million of them shared. TCRdb keeps only in-frame clones here, not all; method: immunoSEQ multiplex PCR. For V, J and clone size, that table is used; D and trimming come from the DNA. Altogether more than 200,000 clones are present, roughly 84% being singletons, with the ten largest covering about 1.4%. The CDR3 has 10 residues. V was pared by 5 bases and J by 3 bases, with 4 bases between. CDR1 is SQVTM, CDR2 ANQGSEA, per germline. This sample is drawn from a study of cytomegalovirus exposure and HLA in healthy donors. Points from the study as a whole: It was reportedly the case that the classifier diagnosed cytomegalovirus status with high specificity and sensitivity. Presence/absence comparisons presumed near-even sequencing depth among donors.

The receptor's source is a girl aged 5 to 17 in good health and CMV-seronegative. The sequenced sample was PBMCs. The chain couples TRBV29-1 to TRBJ1-2; no definite D call. As DNA, the CDR3 is TGCAGCGTTTTCGACTATGGCTACACCTTC. Translation: CSVFDYGYTF.